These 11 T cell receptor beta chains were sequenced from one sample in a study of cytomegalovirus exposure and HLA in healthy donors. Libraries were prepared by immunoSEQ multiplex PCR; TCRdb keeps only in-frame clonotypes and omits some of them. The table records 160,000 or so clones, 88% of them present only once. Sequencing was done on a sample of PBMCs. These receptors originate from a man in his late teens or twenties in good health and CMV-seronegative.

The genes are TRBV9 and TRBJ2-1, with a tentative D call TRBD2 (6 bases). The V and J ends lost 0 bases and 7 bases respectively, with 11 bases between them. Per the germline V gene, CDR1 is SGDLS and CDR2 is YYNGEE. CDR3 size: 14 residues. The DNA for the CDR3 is TGTGCCAGCAGCGTAGAGTGGGGAGGTAATGAGCAGTTCTTC. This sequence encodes CASSVEWGGNEQFF.

DNA for the CDR3: TGTGCCAGTAGTACGACAGGGGGGGATCTTAGCAATCAGCCCCAGCATTTT. Protein: CASSTTGGDLSNQPQHF. The V call is TRBV19, the J call TRBJ1-5; 9 bases are shared with TRBD1. The CDR3 extends over 17 amino acids. The trim removed 4 bases at V and 0 bases at J, leaving 7 bases unmatched. Germline V gene data show CDR1 as LNHDA and CDR2 as SQIVND (reference sequence).

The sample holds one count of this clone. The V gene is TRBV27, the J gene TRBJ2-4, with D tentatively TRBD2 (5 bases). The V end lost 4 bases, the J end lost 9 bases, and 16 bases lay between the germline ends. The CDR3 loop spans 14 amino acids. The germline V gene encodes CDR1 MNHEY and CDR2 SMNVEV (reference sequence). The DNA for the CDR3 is TGTGCCAGCAGTTCCCCGTCTATCGAGGGCATTCAGTACTTC. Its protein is CASSSPSIEGIQYF.

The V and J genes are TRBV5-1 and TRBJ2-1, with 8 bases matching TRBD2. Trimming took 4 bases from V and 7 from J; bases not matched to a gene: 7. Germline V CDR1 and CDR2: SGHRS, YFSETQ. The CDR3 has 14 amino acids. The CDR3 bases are TGCGCCAGCAGCCGAACGGGGGGGTTAAATGAGCAGTTCTTC. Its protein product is CASSRTGGLNEQFF.

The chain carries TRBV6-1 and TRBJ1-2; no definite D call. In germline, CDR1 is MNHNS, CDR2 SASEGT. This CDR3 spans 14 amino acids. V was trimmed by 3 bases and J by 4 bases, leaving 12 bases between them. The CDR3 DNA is TGTGCCAGCAGTGACCTCCCAGAAATCTATGGCTACACCTTC. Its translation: CASSDLPEIYGYTF.

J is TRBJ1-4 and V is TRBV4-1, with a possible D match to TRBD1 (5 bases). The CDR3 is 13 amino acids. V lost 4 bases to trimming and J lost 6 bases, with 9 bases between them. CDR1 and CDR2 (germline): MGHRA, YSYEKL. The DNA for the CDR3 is TGCGCCAGCAGCCGAGGACACGATGAAAAACTGTTTTTT. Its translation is CASSRGHDEKLFF.

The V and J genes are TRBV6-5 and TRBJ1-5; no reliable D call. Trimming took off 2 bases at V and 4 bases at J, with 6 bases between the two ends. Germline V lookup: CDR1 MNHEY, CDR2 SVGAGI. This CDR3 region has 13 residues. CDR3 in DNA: TGTGCCAGCAGTTACGACGGGAATCAGCCCCAGCATTTT. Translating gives CASSYDGNQPQHF.

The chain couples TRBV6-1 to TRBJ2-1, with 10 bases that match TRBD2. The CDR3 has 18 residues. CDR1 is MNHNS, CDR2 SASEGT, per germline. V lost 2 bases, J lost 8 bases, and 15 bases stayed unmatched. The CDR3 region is CASSEYFNLASGSHEQFF. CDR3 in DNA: TGTGCCAGCAGTGAATATTTTAACCTCGCTAGCGGGAGCCATGAGCAGTTCTTC.

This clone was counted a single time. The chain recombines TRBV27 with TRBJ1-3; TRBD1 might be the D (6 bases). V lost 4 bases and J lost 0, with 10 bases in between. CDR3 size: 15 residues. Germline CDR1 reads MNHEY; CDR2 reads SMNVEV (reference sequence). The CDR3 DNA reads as TGTGCCAGCAGTTCGGACAGCTACTCTGGAAACACCATATATTTT. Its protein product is CASSSDSYSGNTIYF.

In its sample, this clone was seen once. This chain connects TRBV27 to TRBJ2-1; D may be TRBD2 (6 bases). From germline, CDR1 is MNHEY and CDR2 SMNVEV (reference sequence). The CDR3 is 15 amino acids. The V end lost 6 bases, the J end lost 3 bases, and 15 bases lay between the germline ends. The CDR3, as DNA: TGTGCCAGCAGATTGACCCGGGACTTCTACAATGAGCAGTTCTTC. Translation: CASRLTRDFYNEQFF.

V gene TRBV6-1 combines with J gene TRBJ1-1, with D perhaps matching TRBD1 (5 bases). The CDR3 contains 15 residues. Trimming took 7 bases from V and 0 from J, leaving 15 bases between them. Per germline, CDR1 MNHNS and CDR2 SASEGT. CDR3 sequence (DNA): TGTGCCAGCACCCACAAGTGGGGCCTGAACACTGAAGCTTTCTTT. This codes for CASTHKWGLNTEAFF.